This T cell receptor beta chain emerged from a study of OX40 agonist ivuxolimab in advanced cancers. Study-level background: Of the participants, about 40% had some prior anti-PD-1, anti-PD-L1 or anti-CTLA-4 therapy, which was allowed. Three patients got partial responses; one had hepatocellular carcinoma and two had cutaneous melanoma. Study-level findings and limits: Researchers did not determine the expanded peripheral T cells' antigen specificity. Doses of 0.1 to 3.0 mg/kg were accompanied by clonal expansion of CD4+ and CD8+ blood T cells by week 6.

Worth noting for this clone: Its antigen is as yet unknown.

Sequencing was performed with immunoSEQ multiplex PCR; in TCRdb, only in-frame clones are kept and a portion is missing. The sample has tens of thousands of clones, roughly nine tenths seen once. Sequences were derived from CD4+ or CD8+ T cells sorted from blood, sampled in a trial of the OX40 agonist ivuxolimab. The sequence was collected from an adult with an advanced solid tumor such as melanoma, head and neck, liver or kidney cancer.

CDR3 residues: CASSRGAPVTGFTEETQYF. CDR3 DNA: TGTGCCAGCTCACGTGGGGCGCCCGTTACTGGGTTCACCGAAGAGACCCAGTACTTC. V usage is TRBV18 and J usage is TRBJ2-5, with D perhaps TRBD1 (5 bases). Germline CDR1 KGHSH, CDR2 LQKENI. Trimming removed 4 bases from V and 3 bases from J, with 27 bases in between. CDR3 length: 19 amino acids.